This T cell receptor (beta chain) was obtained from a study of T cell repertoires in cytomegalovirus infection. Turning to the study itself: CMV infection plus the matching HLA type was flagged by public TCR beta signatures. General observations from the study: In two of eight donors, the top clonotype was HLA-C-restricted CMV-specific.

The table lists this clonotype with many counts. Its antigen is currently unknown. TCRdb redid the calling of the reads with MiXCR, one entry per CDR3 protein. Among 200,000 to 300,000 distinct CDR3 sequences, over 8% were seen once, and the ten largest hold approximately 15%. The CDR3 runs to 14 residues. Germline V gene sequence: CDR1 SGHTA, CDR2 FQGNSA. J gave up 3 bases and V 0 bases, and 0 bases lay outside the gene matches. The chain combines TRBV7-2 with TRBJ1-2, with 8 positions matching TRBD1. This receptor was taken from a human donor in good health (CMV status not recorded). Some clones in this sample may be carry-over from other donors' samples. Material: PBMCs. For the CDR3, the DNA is TGTGCCAGCAGCTTAGCGGACAGGGACTATGGCTACACCTTC. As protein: CASSLADRDYGYTF.